The 20 T cell receptor beta chains below all came from one sample that was sequenced in a study of cytomegalovirus exposure and HLA in healthy donors. With 60 Vbeta and 13 Jbeta primers, the PCR was carried out. Some clones are missing from TCRdb's copy, which holds only in-frame ones; the method was immunoSEQ multiplex PCR. Among over 120,000 clones listed, about 80% were seen once. The sample comprised PBMCs. All receptors come from a woman under 30 in good health and CMV-seropositive.

The V gene is TRBV5-1, the J gene TRBJ1-1, with D tentatively TRBD1 (5 bases). Germline lookup yields CDR1 SGHRS and CDR2 YFSETQ. This CDR3 has 17 residues. V lost 4 bases and J 1 base, leaving 20 bases between the germline ends. CDR3 nucleotides: TGCGCCAGCAGCCCGTTGGTGCGGGGGGGTGAGAACACTGAAGCTTTCTTT. It translates to CASSPLVRGGENTEAFF.

This clone came up once. This chain connects TRBV7-2 to TRBJ1-4, with 7 bases identical to TRBD1. With 1 base clipped from V and 7 bases from J, the junction kept 9 bases outside the gene matches. Germline assignment: CDR1 SGHTA and CDR2 FQGNSA. CDR3 length: 16 amino acids. This CDR3 reads CASSLESGGGSEKLFF. As DNA, the CDR3 is TGTGCCAGCAGCTTAGAAAGCGGAGGGGGCAGTGAAAAACTGTTTTTT.

The chain joins TRBV5-4 to TRBJ2-3; no clear D gene. The CDR3 has 12 residues. Deletions cut 0 bases from V and 4 bases from J, with 3 bases between. The germline CDR1 and CDR2 sequences are SGHNT and YYREEE (reference sequence). The CDR3 spells CASSLAADTQYF. The DNA for the CDR3 is TGTGCCAGCAGCTTGGCTGCAGATACGCAGTATTTT.

In DNA form, the CDR3 reads TGTGCCAGCCGGGTGGAATTCTATAGCAATCAGCCCCAGCATTTT. This encodes CASRVEFYSNQPQHF. J is TRBJ1-5 and V is TRBV2; D gene ambiguous. V was clipped by 8 bases and J by 0 bases, with 14 bases between them. The CDR3 runs to 15 residues. CDR1 and CDR2 from the germline V gene are SNHLY and FYNNEI.

This chain joins TRBV19 and TRBJ1-1, with TRBD1 as a possible D gene (6 bases). In germline, CDR1 is LNHDA, CDR2 SQIVND (reference sequence). This CDR3 contains 15 residues. The germline V and J ends were trimmed by 3 bases and 1 base, with 12 bases remaining between them. The CDR3 reads CASSINSGQNTEAFF. For the CDR3, the DNA is TGTGCCAGTAGTATTAATTCGGGACAGAACACTGAAGCTTTCTTT.

The V gene is TRBV2, the J gene TRBJ1-4; D remains ambiguous. This CDR3 has 15 amino acids. The germline gives CDR1 SNHLY, CDR2 FYNNEI. V was trimmed by 0 bases and J by 3 bases, leaving 8 bases between them. The CDR3 region has the DNA TGTGCCAGCAGTGAAGCGCGGGCAGCTAATGAAAAACTGTTTTTT. This translates into CASSEARAANEKLFF.

V is TRBV9 and J is TRBJ2-1; D not certain. CDR3 length equals 14 residues. Germline V gene sequence: CDR1 SGDLS, CDR2 YYNGEE. V lost 0 bases and J lost 6, with 10 bases in between. The CDR3 region is CASSVASVINEQFF. Written as DNA, the CDR3 is TGTGCCAGCAGCGTAGCTTCAGTGATCAATGAGCAGTTCTTC.

The CDR3: CASSLGTGYGNTIYF. In DNA form, the CDR3 reads TGTGCCAGCAGCTTAGGGACAGGGTACGGAAACACCATATATTTT. This chain joins TRBV7-2 and TRBJ1-3; 8 bases map to TRBD1. This CDR3 region has 15 residues. Germline assignment: CDR1 SGHTA and CDR2 FQGNSA. V gave up 1 base and J gave up 4 bases; unmatched junction bases: 3.

This rearrangement joins TRBV7-2 to TRBJ2-3; 9 bases map to TRBD2. The J segment lost 4 bases and the V segment lost 1 base, leaving 6 bases of the junction unmatched. Germline assignment: CDR1 SGHTA and CDR2 FQGNSA. The CDR3 extends over 16 amino acids. CDR3 protein: CASSLGQVAGADTQYF. The DNA for the CDR3 is TGTGCCAGCAGCTTAGGACAGGTAGCGGGGGCAGATACGCAGTATTTT.

The CDR3 here is CATSRGQGSYEQYF. The DNA of the CDR3 is TGTGCCACCAGCAGGGGACAGGGCTCCTACGAGCAGTACTTC. The chain links TRBV15 to TRBJ2-7, with 9 bases identical to TRBD1. J lost 0 bases, V lost 3 bases, and 0 bases had no gene match. The CDR3 is 14 residues long. Germline V gene sequence: CDR1 LNHNV, CDR2 YYDKDF (reference sequence). Full variable domain (outside the CDR3, taken from reference TRBV15 and TRBJ2-7): DAMVIQNPRYQVTQFGKPVTLSCSQTLNHNVMYWYQQKSSQAPKLLFHYYDKDFNNEADTPDNFQSRRPNTSFCFLDIRSPGLGDTAMYLCATSRGQGSYEQYFGPGTRLTVT.

This chain links TRBV29-1 with TRBJ1-5; D is perhaps TRBD1 (6 bases). Trimming pared 4 bases from V and 1 base from J, leaving 14 bases between. The CDR3 sequence is 15 residues long. The V gene's germline CDR1 is SQVTM and CDR2 ANQGSEA. CDR3 in amino acids: CSVGDRGGSNQPQHF. The DNA of the CDR3 is TGCAGCGTTGGGGATCGAGGGGGAAGCAATCAGCCCCAGCATTTT. Full variable domain (outside the CDR3, taken from reference TRBV29-1 and TRBJ1-5): SAVISQKPSRDICQRGTSLTIQCQVDSQVTMMFWYRQQPGQSLTLIATANQGSEATYESGFVIDKFPISRPNLTFSTLTVSNMSPEDSSIYLCSVGDRGGSNQPQHFGDGTRLSIL.

The genes are TRBV20-1 and TRBJ1-4; D might be TRBD1 (5 bases). Germline V gives CDR1 DFQATT, CDR2 SNEGSKA (reference sequence). The germline V and J ends were trimmed by 5 bases and 8 bases, with 9 bases remaining between them. The CDR3 is 11 amino acids. CDR3 sequence (DNA): TGCAGTGCTGGGGCCGTCGAAAAACTGTTTTTT. Translated, it gives CSAGAVEKLFF.

The chain is built from TRBV6-1 and TRBJ2-5; D might be TRBD2 (6 bases). With 3 bases removed from V and 4 bases from J, the gap between germline ends came to 12 bases. The CDR3 sequence is 14 residues long. CDR1 and CDR2 (germline): MNHNS, SASEGT. CDR3 loop: CASSDLGTAETQYF. For the CDR3, the DNA is TGTGCCAGCAGTGACCTTGGGACTGCAGAGACCCAGTACTTC.

The chain employs TRBV28 and TRBJ2-7; TRBD2 aligns across 7 bases. The germline V gene encodes CDR1 MDHEN and CDR2 SYDVKM. The CDR3 sequence is 14 residues long. V trimming: 1 base; J trimming: 3 bases; junction bases outside the gene matches: 3. In nucleotides, the CDR3 is TGTGCCAGCAGTTTATCTAGCGGCGGCTACGAGCAGTACTTC. Translation: CASSLSSGGYEQYF.

This chain uses TRBV7-9 with TRBJ2-2; 8 positions match TRBD1. CDR3 length: 15 residues. Germline lookup yields CDR1 SEHNR and CDR2 FQNEAQ (reference sequence). After removal of 4 bases from V and 0 bases from J, the junction contained 1 base not matched to a gene. CDR3 amino acids: CASSSTGANTGELFF. In DNA form, the CDR3 reads TGTGCCAGCAGCTCGACAGGGGCGAACACCGGGGAGCTGTTTTTT.

This clone was seen a single time. This chain links TRBV2 with TRBJ1-1; a weak D match, TRBD1 (5 bases). The CDR3 runs 14 residues. V dropped 1 base and J dropped 3 bases, with 9 bases sitting between them. Germline CDR1 reads SNHLY; CDR2 reads FYNNEI. CDR3 residues: CASSEVRGYTEAFF. The CDR3 DNA reads TGTGCCAGCAGTGAAGTTCGGGGGTACACTGAAGCTTTCTTT.

The chain uses TRBV13 and TRBJ1-1, with a tentative D call TRBD1 (5 bases). The CDR3 is made up of 13 amino acids. Germline V lookup: CDR1 PRHDT, CDR2 FYEKMQ (reference sequence). Trimming left V 5 bases short and J 2 bases short, with 9 bases between. The CDR3 sequence is CASSVTANTEAFF. For the CDR3, the DNA is TGTGCCAGCAGCGTGACAGCAAACACTGAAGCTTTCTTT.

This clone was detected a few times. The chain joins TRBV4-1 to TRBJ2-7, with TRBD1 as a possible D gene (7 bases). Trimming cost V 0 bases and J 4 bases, with 16 bases left between them. This CDR3 spans 16 amino acids. Germline values: CDR1 MGHRA, CDR2 YSYEKL. The CDR3 loop reads CASSQEPAGQLYEQYF. The CDR3 nucleotides read TGCGCCAGCAGCCAAGAGCCCGCGGGACAGTTATACGAGCAGTACTTC.

In this sample, this clone turned up a few times. An end of the junction differs from the germline gene, which may be a read error. CDR3 in amino acids: CASSLWRSNYGYTF. The CDR3 DNA reads TGTGCCAGCAGTCTATGGAGGTCGAACTATGGCTACACCTTC. The V call is TRBV28, the J call TRBJ1-2, with D unresolved. The CDR3 spans 14 residues. Germline V gene data show CDR1 as MDHEN and CDR2 as SYDVKM.

The J gene is TRBJ2-4, the V gene TRBV11-2, with 12 bases that match TRBD2. The CDR3 runs to 17 residues. The V gene's germline CDR1 is SGHAT and CDR2 FQNNGV. V shed 0 bases and J 4 bases; nucleotides not matched to a gene: 4. The CDR3 region is CASSLDGTSGPKNIQYF. The CDR3 region has the DNA TGTGCCAGCAGCTTAGATGGGACTAGCGGGCCTAAAAACATTCAGTACTTC.